The entry below gives a single T cell receptor (beta chain) sequence along with its context. The antigen remains unidentified. The ends were cut back, 0 bases at V and 2 bases at J, with 10 bases in the middle. The germline CDR1 and CDR2 sequences are MGHDK and SYGVNS. The CDR3 runs 15 residues. The assay was immunoSEQ multiplex PCR, and TCRdb's table has in-frame clones only and misses some. The sample consists of fewer than 200,000 clones, roughly 90% of them appearing once. These data belong to a study of cytomegalovirus exposure and HLA in healthy donors. Whole-study context: The 100 to 150 validation repertoires and the approximately 630 first-cohort repertoires shared a platform, a later analysis reported. General study points: The CMV antigen specificity of a few CMV-associated chains was confirmed through in vitro analysis. The study found most TCR sequences rare, yet found some public TCRs in many donors. Investigators reported over 150 TCR beta chains as tied to cytomegalovirus.

J is TRBJ2-5 and V is TRBV25-1; D not certain. The specimen was PBMCs. This receptor was identified in a woman under 40 in good health and CMV-seronegative. The CDR3 sequence is CASSEYMGFQETQYF. The CDR3 region has the DNA TGTGCCAGCAGTGAATATATGGGGTTTCAAGAGACCCAGTACTTC.